This T cell receptor (beta chain) was retrieved from a study of OX40 agonist ivuxolimab in advanced cancers. Profiled with immunoSEQ multiplex PCR; TCRdb holds only in-frame clones, not every one. The data contain 73,000 or so clones, over 75% of them singletons. CDR3 size: 15 residues. This clone has only a few counts. The source is an adult with an advanced solid tumor such as melanoma, head and neck, liver or kidney cancer. The specimen was CD4+ or CD8+ T cells sorted from blood, collected in a trial of the OX40 agonist ivuxolimab. The J gene is TRBJ1-5, the V gene TRBV21-1; the D call TRBD1 from the table was never checked on the DNA. TRBV21-1 is an annotated pseudogene. The CDR3 sequence: CASSKGDRVGQPQHF. In nucleotides, the CDR3 is TGTGCCAGCAGCAAAGGCGACAGGGTTGGACAGCCCCAGCATTTT.